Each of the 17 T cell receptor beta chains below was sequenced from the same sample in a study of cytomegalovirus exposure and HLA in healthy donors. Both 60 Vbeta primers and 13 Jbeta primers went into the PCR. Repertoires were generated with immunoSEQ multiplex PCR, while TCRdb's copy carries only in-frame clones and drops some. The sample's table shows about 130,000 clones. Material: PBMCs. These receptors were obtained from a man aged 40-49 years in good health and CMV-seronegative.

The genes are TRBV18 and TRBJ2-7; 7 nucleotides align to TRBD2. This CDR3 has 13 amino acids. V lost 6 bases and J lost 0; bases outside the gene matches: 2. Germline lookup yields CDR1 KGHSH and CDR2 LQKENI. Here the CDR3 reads CASSAGVSYEQYF. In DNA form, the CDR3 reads TGTGCCAGCTCCGCGGGGGTCTCCTACGAGCAGTACTTC.

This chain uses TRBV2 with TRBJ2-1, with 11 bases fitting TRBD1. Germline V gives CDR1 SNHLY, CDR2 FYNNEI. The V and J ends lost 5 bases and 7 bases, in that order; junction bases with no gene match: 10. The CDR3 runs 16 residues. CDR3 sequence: CASSQIRTGGFNEQFF. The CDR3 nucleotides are TGTGCCAGCAGTCAAATACGGACAGGGGGCTTTAATGAGCAGTTCTTC.

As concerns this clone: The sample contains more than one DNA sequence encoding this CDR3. The CDR3 nucleotides read TGTGCCAGTAGTACGATGACTAGCGGCTTAGGGGAGACCCAGTACTTC. Protein sequence: CASSTMTSGLGETQYF. The gene calls are TRBV19 and TRBJ2-5, with 9 nucleotides matching TRBD2. The ends lost 4 bases at V and 5 bases at J; junction bases unmatched: 11. The germline V gene has CDR1 LNHDA and CDR2 SQIVND (reference sequence). This CDR3 is built from 16 residues.

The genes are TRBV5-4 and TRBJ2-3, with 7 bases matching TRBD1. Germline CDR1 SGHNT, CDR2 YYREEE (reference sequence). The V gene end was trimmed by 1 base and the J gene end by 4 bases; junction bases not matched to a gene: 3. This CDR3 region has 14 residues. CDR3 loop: CASSLMTGPDTQYF. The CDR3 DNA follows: TGTGCCAGCAGCTTGATGACAGGGCCAGATACGCAGTATTTT.

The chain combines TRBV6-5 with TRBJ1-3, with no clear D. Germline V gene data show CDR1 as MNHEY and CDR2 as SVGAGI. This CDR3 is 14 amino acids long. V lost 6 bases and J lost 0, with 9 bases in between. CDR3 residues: CASRPGDSGNTIYF. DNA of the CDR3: TGTGCCAGCAGGCCCGGGGACTCTGGAAACACCATATATTTT.

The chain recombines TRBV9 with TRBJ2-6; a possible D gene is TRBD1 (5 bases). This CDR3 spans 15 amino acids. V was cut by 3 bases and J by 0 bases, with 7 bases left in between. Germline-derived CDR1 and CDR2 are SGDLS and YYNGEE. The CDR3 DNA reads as TGTGCCAGCAGCGCACAGGACTCTGGGGCCAACGTCCTGACTTTC. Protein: CASSAQDSGANVLTF.

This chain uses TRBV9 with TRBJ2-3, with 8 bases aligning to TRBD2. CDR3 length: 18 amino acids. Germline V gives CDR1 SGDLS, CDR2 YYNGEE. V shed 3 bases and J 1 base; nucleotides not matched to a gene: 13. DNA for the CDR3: TGTGCCAGCAGCGCGTTCTCGACGAGCGGGAGAGGCACAGATACGCAGTATTTT. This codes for CASSAFSTSGRGTDTQYF.

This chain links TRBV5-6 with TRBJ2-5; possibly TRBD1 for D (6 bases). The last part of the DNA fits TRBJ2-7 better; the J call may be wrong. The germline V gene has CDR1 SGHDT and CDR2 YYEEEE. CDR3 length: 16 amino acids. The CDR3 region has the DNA TGTGCCAGCAGCTTGGAGCGTGGGACATACTCCTACGAGCAGTACTTC. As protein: CASSLERGTYSYEQYF.

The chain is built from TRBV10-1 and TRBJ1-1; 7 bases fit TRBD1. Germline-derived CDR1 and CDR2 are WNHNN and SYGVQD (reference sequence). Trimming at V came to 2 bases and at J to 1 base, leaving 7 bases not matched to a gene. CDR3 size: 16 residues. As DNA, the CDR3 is TGCGCCAGCAGTGAGGGGCCCAGGACAGGGAACACTGAAGCTTTCTTT. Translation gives CASSEGPRTGNTEAFF.

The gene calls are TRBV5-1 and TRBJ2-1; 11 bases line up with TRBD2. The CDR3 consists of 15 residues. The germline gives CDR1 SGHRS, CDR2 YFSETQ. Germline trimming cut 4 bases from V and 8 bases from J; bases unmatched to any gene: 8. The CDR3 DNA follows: TGCGCCAGCAGCGTGACTAGCGGGATTCTGGATGAGCAGTTCTTC. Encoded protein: CASSVTSGILDEQFF.

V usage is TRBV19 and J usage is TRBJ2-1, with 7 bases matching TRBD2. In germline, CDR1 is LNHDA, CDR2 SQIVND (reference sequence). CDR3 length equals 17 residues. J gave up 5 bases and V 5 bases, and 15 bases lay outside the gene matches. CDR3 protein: CASSPRSWGGPNNEQFF. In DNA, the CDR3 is TGTGCCAGTAGTCCACGATCTTGGGGGGGACCAAACAATGAGCAGTTCTTC.

CDR3 amino acids: CASSQTSGSYEQYF. The CDR3 coding sequence is TGCGCCAGCAGCCAGACTAGCGGGTCCTACGAGCAGTACTTC. The chain has TRBV4-3 and TRBJ2-7, with 10 positions matching TRBD2. From germline, CDR1 is LGHNA and CDR2 YSLEER. There are 14 residues in the CDR3. Trimming removed 3 bases from V and 1 base from J; junction bases left unmatched: 0.

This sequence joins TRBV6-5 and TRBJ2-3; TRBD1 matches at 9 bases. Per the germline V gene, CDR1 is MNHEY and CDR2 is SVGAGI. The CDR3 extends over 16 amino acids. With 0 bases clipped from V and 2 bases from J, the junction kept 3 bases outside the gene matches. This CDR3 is CASSYSGDRVTDTQYF. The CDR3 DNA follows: TGTGCCAGCAGTTACTCAGGGGACAGGGTCACAGATACGCAGTATTTT.

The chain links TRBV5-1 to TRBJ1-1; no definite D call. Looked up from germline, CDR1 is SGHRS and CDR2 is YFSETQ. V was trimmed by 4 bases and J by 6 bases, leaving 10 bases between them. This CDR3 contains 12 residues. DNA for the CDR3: TGCGCCAGCAGCCCGGGTTTGGCTGAAGCTTTCTTT. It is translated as CASSPGLAEAFF.

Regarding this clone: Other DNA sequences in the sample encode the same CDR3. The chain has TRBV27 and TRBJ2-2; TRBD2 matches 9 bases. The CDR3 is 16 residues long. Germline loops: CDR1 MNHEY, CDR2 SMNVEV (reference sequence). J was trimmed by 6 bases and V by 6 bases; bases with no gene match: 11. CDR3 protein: CASRTRAGGTSGELFF. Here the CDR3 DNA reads TGTGCCAGCAGGACCAGGGCGGGGGGGACTTCCGGGGAGCTGTTTTTT.

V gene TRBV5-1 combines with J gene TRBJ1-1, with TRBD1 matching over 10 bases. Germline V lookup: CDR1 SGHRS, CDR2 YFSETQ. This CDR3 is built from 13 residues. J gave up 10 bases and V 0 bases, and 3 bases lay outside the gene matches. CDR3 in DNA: TGCGCCAGCAGCTTGGAACGGGACAGGGGAGCTTTCTTT. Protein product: CASSLERDRGAFF. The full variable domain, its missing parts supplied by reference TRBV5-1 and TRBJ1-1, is KAGVTQTPRYLIKTRGQQVTLSCSPISGHRSVSWYQQTPGQGLQFLFEYFSETQRNKGNFPGRFSGRQFSNSRSEMNVSTLELGDSALYLCASSLERDRGAFFGQGTRLTVV.

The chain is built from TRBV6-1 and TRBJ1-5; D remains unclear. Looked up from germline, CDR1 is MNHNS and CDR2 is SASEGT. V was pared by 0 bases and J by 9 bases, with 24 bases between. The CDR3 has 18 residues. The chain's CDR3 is CASSEARAVLGGHRPQHF. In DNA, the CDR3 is TGTGCCAGCAGTGAAGCGCGCGCGGTCCTCGGCGGTCATCGGCCCCAGCATTTT.